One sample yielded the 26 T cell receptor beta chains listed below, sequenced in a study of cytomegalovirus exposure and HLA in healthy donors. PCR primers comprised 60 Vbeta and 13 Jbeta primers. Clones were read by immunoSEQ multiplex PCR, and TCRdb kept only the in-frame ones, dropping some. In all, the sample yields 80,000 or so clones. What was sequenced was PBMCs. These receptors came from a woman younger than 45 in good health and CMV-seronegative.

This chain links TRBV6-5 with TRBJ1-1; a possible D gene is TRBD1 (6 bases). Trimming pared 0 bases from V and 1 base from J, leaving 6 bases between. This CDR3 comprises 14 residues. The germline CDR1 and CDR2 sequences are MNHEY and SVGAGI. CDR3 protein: CASSYSTGNTEAFF. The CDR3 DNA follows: TGTGCCAGCAGTTACTCGACAGGGAACACTGAAGCTTTCTTT.

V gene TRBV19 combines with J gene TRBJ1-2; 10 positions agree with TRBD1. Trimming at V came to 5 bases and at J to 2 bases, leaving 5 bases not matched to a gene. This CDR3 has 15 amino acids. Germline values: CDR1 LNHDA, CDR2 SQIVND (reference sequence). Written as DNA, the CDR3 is TGTGCCAGTAGTGTCGGGACAGGGGACAACTATGGCTACACCTTC. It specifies CASSVGTGDNYGYTF. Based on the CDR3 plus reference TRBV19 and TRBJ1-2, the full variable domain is DGGITQSPKYLFRKEGQNVTLSCEQNLNHDAMYWYRQDPGQGLRLIYYSQIVNDFQKGDIAEGYSVSREKKESFPLTVTSAQKNPTAFYLCASSVGTGDNYGYTFGSGTRLTVV.

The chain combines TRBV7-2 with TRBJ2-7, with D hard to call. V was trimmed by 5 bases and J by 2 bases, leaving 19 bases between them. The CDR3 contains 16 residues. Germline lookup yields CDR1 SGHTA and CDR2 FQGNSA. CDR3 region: CASSPSGGARAYEQYF. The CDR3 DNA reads TGTGCCAGCAGCCCCTCCGGCGGAGCACGCGCCTACGAGCAGTACTTC.

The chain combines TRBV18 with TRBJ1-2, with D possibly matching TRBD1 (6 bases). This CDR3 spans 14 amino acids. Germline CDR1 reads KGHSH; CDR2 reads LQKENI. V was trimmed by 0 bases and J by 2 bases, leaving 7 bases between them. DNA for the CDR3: TGTGCCAGCTCACCACCTGACAGGAACTATGGCTACACCTTC. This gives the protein CASSPPDRNYGYTF.

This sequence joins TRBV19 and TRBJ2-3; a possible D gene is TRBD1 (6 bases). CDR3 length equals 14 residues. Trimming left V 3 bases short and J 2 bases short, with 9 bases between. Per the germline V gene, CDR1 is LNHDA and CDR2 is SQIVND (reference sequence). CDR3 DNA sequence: TGTGCCAGTAGTATTGGACAGACCACAGATACGCAGTATTTT. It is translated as CASSIGQTTDTQYF.

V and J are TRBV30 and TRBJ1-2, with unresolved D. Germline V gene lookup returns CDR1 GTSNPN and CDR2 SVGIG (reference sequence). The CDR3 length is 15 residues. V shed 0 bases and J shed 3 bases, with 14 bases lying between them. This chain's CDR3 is CAWSVIREGDYGYTF. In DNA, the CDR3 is TGTGCCTGGAGTGTAATACGGGAAGGAGACTATGGCTACACCTTC.

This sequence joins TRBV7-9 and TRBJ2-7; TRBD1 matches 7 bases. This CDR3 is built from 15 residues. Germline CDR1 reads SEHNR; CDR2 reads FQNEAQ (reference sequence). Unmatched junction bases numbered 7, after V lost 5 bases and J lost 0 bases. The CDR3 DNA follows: TGTGCCAGCAGCCCGGGGACAGTCCTCTCCTACGAGCAGTACTTC. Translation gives CASSPGTVLSYEQYF.

The CDR3 here is CASSLGLAGGPFAETQYF. The CDR3 DNA reads TGCGCCAGCAGCTTGGGGCTAGCGGGAGGGCCTTTTGCAGAGACCCAGTACTTC. The rearrangement joins TRBV5-1 to TRBJ2-5, with TRBD2 matching over 12 bases. Per germline, CDR1 SGHRS and CDR2 YFSETQ. With 0 bases clipped from V and 4 bases from J, the junction kept 10 bases outside the gene matches. There are 18 residues in the CDR3.

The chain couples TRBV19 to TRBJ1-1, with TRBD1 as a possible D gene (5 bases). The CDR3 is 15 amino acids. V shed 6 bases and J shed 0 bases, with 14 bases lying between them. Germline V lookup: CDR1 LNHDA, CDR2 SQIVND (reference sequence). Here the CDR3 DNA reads TGTGCCAGTAGACACACGTCAGGGATGAACACTGAAGCTTTCTTT. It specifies CASRHTSGMNTEAFF.

CDR3 residues: CAWRGKGQDYEQYF. CDR3 in DNA: TGTGCCTGGAGAGGGAAAGGACAAGACTACGAGCAGTACTTC. The chain uses TRBV30 and TRBJ2-7, with D possibly matching TRBD1 (5 bases). Germline CDR1 reads GTSNPN; CDR2 reads SVGIG (reference sequence). The CDR3 is made up of 14 amino acids. Trimming shortened V by 3 bases and J by 3 bases, and 15 bases separated the two germline ends.

The CDR3 loop reads CASSLGQGSYGYTF. In DNA form, the CDR3 reads TGCGCCAGCAGCCTTGGACAGGGGAGCTATGGCTACACCTTC. The chain couples TRBV5-1 to TRBJ1-2; TRBD1 matches 9 bases. V gave up 4 bases and J gave up 4 bases; unmatched junction bases: 5. Per germline, CDR1 SGHRS and CDR2 YFSETQ. The CDR3 has 14 residues.

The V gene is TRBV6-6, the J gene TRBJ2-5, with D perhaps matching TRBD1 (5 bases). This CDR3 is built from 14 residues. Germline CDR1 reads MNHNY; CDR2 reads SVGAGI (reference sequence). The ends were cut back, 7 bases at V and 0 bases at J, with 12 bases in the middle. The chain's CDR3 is CASKGQGYQETQYF. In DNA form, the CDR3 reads TGTGCCAGCAAAGGCCAGGGATACCAAGAGACCCAGTACTTC.

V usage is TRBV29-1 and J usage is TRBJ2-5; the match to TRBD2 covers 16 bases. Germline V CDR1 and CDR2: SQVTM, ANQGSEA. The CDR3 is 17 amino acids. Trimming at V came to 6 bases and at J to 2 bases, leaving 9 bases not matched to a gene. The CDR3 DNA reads TGCAGCGTGGAGGGACTAGCGGGGGGGCCTCGACAAGAGACCCAGTACTTC. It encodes CSVEGLAGGPRQETQYF.

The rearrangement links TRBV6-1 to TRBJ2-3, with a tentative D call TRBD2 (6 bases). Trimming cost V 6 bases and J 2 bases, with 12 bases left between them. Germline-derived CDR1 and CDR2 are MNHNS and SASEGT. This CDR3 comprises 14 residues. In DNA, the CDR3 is TGTGCCAGCAGGCGGGATTTCTCCACAGATACGCAGTATTTT. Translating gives CASRRDFSTDTQYF.

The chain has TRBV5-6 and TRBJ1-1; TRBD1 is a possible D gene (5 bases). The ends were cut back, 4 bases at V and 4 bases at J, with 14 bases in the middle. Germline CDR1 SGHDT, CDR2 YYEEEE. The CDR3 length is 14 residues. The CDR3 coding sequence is TGTGCCAGCAGCATCACGGGGGGAGTCACTGAAGCTTTCTTT. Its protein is CASSITGGVTEAFF.

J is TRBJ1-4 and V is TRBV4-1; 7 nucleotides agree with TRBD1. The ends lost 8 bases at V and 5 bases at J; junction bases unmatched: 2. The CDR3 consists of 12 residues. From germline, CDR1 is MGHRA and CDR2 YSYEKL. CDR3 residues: CASGDSNEKLFF. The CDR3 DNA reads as TGCGCCAGCGGGGACAGCAATGAAAAACTGTTTTTT.

The CDR3: CASSLEGVPNEKLFF. The CDR3 DNA reads as TGTGCCAGCAGTCTGGAGGGAGTACCGAATGAAAAACTGTTTTTT. The rearrangement joins TRBV5-5 to TRBJ1-4, with unresolved D. The ends were cut back, 5 bases at V and 5 bases at J, with 16 bases in the middle. CDR1 and CDR2 from the germline V gene are SGHKS and YYEKEE (reference sequence). This CDR3 region has 15 residues.

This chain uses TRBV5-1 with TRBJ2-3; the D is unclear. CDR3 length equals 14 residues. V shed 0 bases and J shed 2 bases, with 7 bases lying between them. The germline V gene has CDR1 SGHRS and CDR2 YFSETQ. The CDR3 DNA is TGCGCCAGCAGCTTGGGGCAAGACACAGATACGCAGTATTTT. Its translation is CASSLGQDTDTQYF. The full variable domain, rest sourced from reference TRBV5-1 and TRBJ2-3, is KAGVTQTPRYLIKTRGQQVTLSCSPISGHRSVSWYQQTPGQGLQFLFEYFSETQRNKGNFPGRFSGRQFSNSRSEMNVSTLELGDSALYLCASSLGQDTDTQYFGPGTRLTVL.

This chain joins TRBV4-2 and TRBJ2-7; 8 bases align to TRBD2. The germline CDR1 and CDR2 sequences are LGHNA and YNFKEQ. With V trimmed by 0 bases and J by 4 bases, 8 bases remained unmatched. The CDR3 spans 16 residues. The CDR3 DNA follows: TGTGCCAGCAGCCAAGATGGAACGGGAGGGTGGTACGAGCAGTACTTC. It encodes CASSQDGTGGWYEQYF.

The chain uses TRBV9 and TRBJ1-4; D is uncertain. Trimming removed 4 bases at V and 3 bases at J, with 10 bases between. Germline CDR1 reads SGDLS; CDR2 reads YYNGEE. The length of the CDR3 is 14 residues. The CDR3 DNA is TGTGCCAGCAGCCCAGTCCTCTCTAATGAAAAACTGTTTTTT. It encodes CASSPVLSNEKLFF.

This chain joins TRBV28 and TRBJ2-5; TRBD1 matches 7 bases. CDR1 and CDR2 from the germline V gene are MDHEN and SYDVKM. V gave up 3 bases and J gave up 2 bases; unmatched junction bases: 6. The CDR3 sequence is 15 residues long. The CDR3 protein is CASSLTTGAQETQYF. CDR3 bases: TGTGCCAGCAGTTTGACCACAGGGGCTCAAGAGACCCAGTACTTC.

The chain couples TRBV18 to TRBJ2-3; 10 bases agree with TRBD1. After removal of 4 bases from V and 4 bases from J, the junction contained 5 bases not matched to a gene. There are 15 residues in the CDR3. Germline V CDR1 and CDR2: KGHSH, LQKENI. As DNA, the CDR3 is TGTGCCAGCTCACTCGACAGGGGGCCCCCAGATACGCAGTATTTT. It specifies CASSLDRGPPDTQYF.

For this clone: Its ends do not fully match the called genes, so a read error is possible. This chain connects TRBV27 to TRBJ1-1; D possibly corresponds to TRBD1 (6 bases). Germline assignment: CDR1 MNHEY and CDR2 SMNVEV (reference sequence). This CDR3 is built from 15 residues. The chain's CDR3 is CASSLSAGVKTEAFF. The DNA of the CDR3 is TGTGCCAGCAGTTTATCGGCAGGGGTGAAGACTGAAGCTTTCTTT.

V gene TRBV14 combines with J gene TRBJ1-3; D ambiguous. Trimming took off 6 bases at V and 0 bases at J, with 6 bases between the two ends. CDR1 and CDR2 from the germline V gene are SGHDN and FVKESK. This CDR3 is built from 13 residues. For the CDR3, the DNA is TGTGCCAGCAGTCTGAGCTCTGGAAACACCATATATTTT. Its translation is CASSLSSGNTIYF.

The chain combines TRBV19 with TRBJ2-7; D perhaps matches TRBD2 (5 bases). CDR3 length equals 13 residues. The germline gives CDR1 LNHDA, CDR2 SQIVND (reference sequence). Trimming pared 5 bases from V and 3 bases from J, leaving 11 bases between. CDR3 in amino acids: CASSQVRGYEQYF. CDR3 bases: TGTGCCAGTAGTCAGGTTCGGGGCTACGAGCAGTACTTC.

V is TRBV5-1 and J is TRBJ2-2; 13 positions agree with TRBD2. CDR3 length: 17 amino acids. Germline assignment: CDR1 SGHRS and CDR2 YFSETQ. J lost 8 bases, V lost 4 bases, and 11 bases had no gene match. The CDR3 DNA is TGCGCCAGCAGCCCTGACGGGACTAGCGGGACAGCTGGGGAGCTGTTTTTT. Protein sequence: CASSPDGTSGTAGELFF. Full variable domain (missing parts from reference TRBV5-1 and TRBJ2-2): KAGVTQTPRYLIKTRGQQVTLSCSPISGHRSVSWYQQTPGQGLQFLFEYFSETQRNKGNFPGRFSGRQFSNSRSEMNVSTLELGDSALYLCASSPDGTSGTAGELFFGEGSRLTVL.